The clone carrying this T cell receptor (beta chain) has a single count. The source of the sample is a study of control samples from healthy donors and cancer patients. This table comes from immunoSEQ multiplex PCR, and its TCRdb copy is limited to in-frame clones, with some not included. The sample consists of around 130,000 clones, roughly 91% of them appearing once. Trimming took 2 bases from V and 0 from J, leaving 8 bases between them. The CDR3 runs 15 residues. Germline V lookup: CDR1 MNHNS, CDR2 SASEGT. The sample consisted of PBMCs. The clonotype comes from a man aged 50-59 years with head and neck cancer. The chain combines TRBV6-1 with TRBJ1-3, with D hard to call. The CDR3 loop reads CASSENAGSGNTIYF. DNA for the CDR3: TGTGCCAGCAGTGAAAACGCAGGCTCTGGAAACACCATATATTTT.